The present TCR beta chain was sequenced within a study of blood T cell repertoires in COVID-19. Study information: Spain, Italy and the United States supplied samples that represented acute and convalescent COVID-19.

Repertoires were generated with immunoSEQ multiplex PCR, while TCRdb's copy carries only in-frame clones and drops some. The top ten clones hold approximately 1.5% of a sample with about 400,000 clones, 75% to 90% of them seen once. Germline V gene data show CDR1 as SGHDN and CDR2 as FVKESK. With 6 bases clipped from V and 3 bases from J, the junction kept 5 bases outside the gene matches. The CDR3 extends over 13 amino acids. The sequence was obtained from a woman aged 25 to 39 with active or convalescent COVID-19. Input material: peripheral blood. The chain couples TRBV14 to TRBJ2-7; TRBD1 agrees at 7 bases. The CDR3 nucleotides are TGTGCCAGCAGTCGTTACAGGGGCTACGAGCAGTACTTC. Translating gives CASSRYRGYEQYF.